Presented here are 8 T cell receptor beta chains from one specimen sequenced in a study of T-cell reconstitution after alpha-beta-depleted transplantation in children. It was with unique molecular identifiers that the TCRbeta library was prepared. MiXCR was run by TCRdb on the PCR reads, yielding one entry per CDR3 protein. The data hold around 600,000 distinct CDR3 sequences, with roughly 15% observed a single time. The starting material was PBMCs from the stem cell graft donor, obtained from the stem cell graft. All receptors derive from a human donor who donated a stem cell graft to a child with acute myeloid leukemia.

This clonotype was seen more than once but under ten times. This chain links TRBV29-1 with TRBJ2-3, with D tentatively TRBD1 or TRBD2 (5 bases each). Germline loops: CDR1 SQVTM, CDR2 ANQGSEA. This CDR3 has 15 amino acids. V was cut by 0 bases and J by 1 base, with 11 bases left in between. In DNA, the CDR3 is TGCAGCGTTGAAGATAAAGGGGACGGCACAGATACGCAGTATTTT. Amino acid sequence: CSVEDKGDGTDTQYF.

This chain uses TRBV12-3 or TRBV12-4 with TRBJ1-5; TRBD1 matches 9 bases. This CDR3 comprises 14 residues. V shed 5 bases, J shed 7 bases, and the junction held 6 bases outside the gene matches. CDR3 nucleotides: TGTGCCAGCAGTGTACAGGGGGCTCTACAGCCCCAGCATTTT. Translated: CASSVQGALQPQHF.

The table lists this clonotype with many counts. J is TRBJ2-2 and V is TRBV7-2; no clear D gene. CDR3 size: 14 residues. From germline, CDR1 is SGHTA and CDR2 FQGNSA. V was clipped by 4 bases and J by 1 base, with 7 bases between them. The CDR3 sequence is CASSSDGNTGELFF. The CDR3 DNA is TGTGCCAGCAGCTCGGACGGGAACACCGGGGAGCTGTTTTTT.

This clonotype was counted only a few times. V is TRBV10-3 and J is TRBJ2-3, with D tentatively TRBD1 or TRBD2 (6 bases each). Per germline, CDR1 ENHRY and CDR2 SYGVKD. The CDR3 loop spans 18 amino acids. Trimming removed 0 bases from V and 6 bases from J, with 22 bases in between. In DNA form, the CDR3 reads TGTGCCATCAGTGAGTCAGGGTTGACGGGGGCCCGACCGGATACGCAGTATTTT. The encoded protein is CAISESGLTGARPDTQYF.

In its sample, this clonotype was seen a few times. V and J are TRBV15 and TRBJ2-2; a possible D gene is TRBD1 (5 bases). The CDR3 totals 14 residues. Germline loops: CDR1 LNHNV, CDR2 YYDKDF (reference sequence). V was trimmed by 0 bases and J by 13 bases, leaving 15 bases between them. CDR3 nucleotide sequence: TGTGCCACCAGCAGAGAATATCCCTACCAGGGGCTGTTTTTT. Translation gives CATSREYPYQGLFF.

This rearrangement joins TRBV7-9 to TRBJ2-1; D gene ambiguous. The germline V and J ends were trimmed by 5 bases and 3 bases, with 8 bases remaining between them. From germline, CDR1 is SEHNR and CDR2 FQNEAQ (reference sequence). CDR3 length equals 13 residues. CDR3 bases: TGTGCCAGCAGCCCGACGGACTACAATGAGCAGTTCTTC. Protein product: CASSPTDYNEQFF.

A few counts support this clonotype. The DNA of the CDR3 is TGTGCCAGCAGCTTAAGTTTCGGGGGGGAGGACGGCACCGGGGAGCTGTTTTTT. Translating gives CASSLSFGGEDGTGELFF. The chain uses TRBV7-6 and TRBJ2-2, with 8 bases identical to TRBD2. In germline, CDR1 is SGHVS, CDR2 FNYEAQ. There are 18 residues in the CDR3. J gave up 4 bases and V 2 bases, and 12 bases lay outside the gene matches.

Ten or more counts support this clonotype. J is TRBJ1-4 and V is TRBV6-1, with D tentatively TRBD1 (5 bases). Trimming removed 4 bases from V and 8 bases from J, with 14 bases in between. CDR3 length equals 14 residues. CDR1 is MNHNS and CDR2 is SASEGT in the germline V gene. CDR3 nucleotide sequence: TGTGCCAGCAGTGCGGGGCCTGGGAGGGAAAAACTGTTTTTT. Protein product: CASSAGPGREKLFF.